This section outlines one TCR beta chain sequence together with its context. This entry comes from a study of T cell changes during pregnancy in multiple sclerosis. CDR3 length: 15 amino acids. Trimming pared 5 bases from V and 1 base from J, leaving 14 bases between. In germline, CDR1 is SGHNT, CDR2 YENEEA. The table came from immunoSEQ multiplex PCR; TCRdb's copy has only in-frame clones and leaves some out. This table holds about 20,000 clones, around 85% found once. The material was CD8+ T cells from peripheral blood mononuclear cells, obtained after pregnancy. The clonotype originates from a female donor in good health, enrolled as a control in a pregnancy study. V and J are TRBV11-3 and TRBJ1-1, with TRBD1 as a possible D gene (5 bases). This CDR3 is CASSPGGGENTEAFF. The CDR3 region has the DNA TGTGCCAGCAGCCCCGGGGGGGGAGAGAACACTGAAGCTTTCTTT.